One sample yielded the 17 T cell receptor beta chains listed below, sequenced in a study of blood T cells in healthy people across ages. The second PCR ran about 6 to 11 cycles with a sample-barcoded 5' primer and J-beta primers. MiXCR, run by TCRdb on the 5' RACE reads, gives a single entry per CDR3 protein. The repertoire consists of 600,000 to 650,000 distinct CDR3 sequences, with under 65% occurring once and the leading ten covering roughly 34%. The sequenced sample was blood. The source of these receptors is a man in his sixties in good health.

This chain joins TRBV3-1 and TRBJ2-5; the match to TRBD1 covers 11 bases. This CDR3 has 16 amino acids. The germline CDR1 and CDR2 sequences are LGHDT and YNNKEL (reference sequence). V was clipped by 2 bases and J by 2 bases; unmatched bases: 4. CDR3 bases: TGTGCCAGCAGCCAACCTGGGACAGGGGGGCAAGAGACCCAGTACTTC. This gives the protein CASSQPGTGGQETQYF.

In this sample, this clonotype turned up once. This chain joins TRBV20-1 and TRBJ1-1; 8 bases map to TRBD1. V dropped 0 bases and J dropped 0; count of bases not matched to a gene: 3. The V gene's germline CDR1 is DFQATT and CDR2 SNEGSKA (reference sequence). The CDR3 extends over 15 amino acids. CDR3 nucleotide sequence: TGCAGTGCTAGAGATGGCAGGGGGCTGAACACTGAAGCTTTCTTT. Translating gives CSARDGRGLNTEAFF.

J is TRBJ1-4 and V is TRBV12-3 or TRBV12-4; D unclear. The CDR3 has 15 residues. Trimming removed 6 bases at V and 4 bases at J, with 15 bases between. This CDR3 reads CASSQARRSNEKLFF. The CDR3 region has the DNA TGTGCCAGCAGCCAAGCAAGGAGGAGTAATGAAAAACTGTTTTTT.

J is TRBJ2-5 and V is TRBV11-3; TRBD1 matches 7 bases. This CDR3 is 16 amino acids long. Germline V lookup: CDR1 SGHNT, CDR2 YENEEA. The junction had 10 bases not matched to a gene; V was cut back by 1 base and J by 5 bases. The CDR3 here is CASSLGRGGAEETQYF. The CDR3 DNA is TGTGCCAGCAGCTTAGGTCGAGGGGGCGCAGAGGAGACCCAGTACTTC.

The rearrangement uses TRBV4-2 and TRBJ2-7; D is ambiguous. The CDR3 sequence is 16 residues long. Germline V gives CDR1 LGHNA, CDR2 YNFKEQ. V shed 0 bases and J shed 7 bases, with 19 bases lying between them. The CDR3 DNA is TGTGCCAGCAGCCAAGATAGTGCCCCCCGAGACAATGAGCAGTACTTC. It yields the protein CASSQDSAPRDNEQYF.

This clonotype was seen more than once but under ten times. The chain carries TRBV5-6 and TRBJ2-3, with TRBD1 matching over 8 bases. The V segment lost 5 bases and the J segment 14 bases; nucleotides outside the gene matches: 10. Germline V gives CDR1 SGHDT, CDR2 YYEEEE. The CDR3 length is 12 residues. DNA of the CDR3: TGTGCCAGCAGATATTCAGGGGGCGTGTCGTATTTT. Residues: CASRYSGGVSYF. Looking up the rest from reference TRBV5-6 and TRBJ2-3 gives the full variable domain: DAGVTQSPTHLIKTRGQQVTLRCSPKSGHDTVSWYQQALGQGPQFIFQYYEEEERQRGNFPDRFSGHQFPNYSSELNVNALLLGDSALYLCASRYSGGVSYFGPGTRLTVL.

This clonotype was observed a few times. The chain employs TRBV5-1 and TRBJ1-2, with D perhaps TRBD1 (5 bases). Germline loops: CDR1 SGHRS, CDR2 YFSETQ. V lost 2 bases, J lost 1 base, and 12 bases lay in between. CDR3 length: 15 residues. The chain's CDR3 is CASSFGGEDNYGYTF. CDR3 DNA: TGCGCCAGCAGCTTTGGAGGGGAGGATAACTATGGCTACACCTTC.

This clonotype was observed a few times. This sequence joins TRBV6-2 or TRBV6-3 and TRBJ1-2, with 8 bases matching TRBD1. The CDR3 spans 14 residues. In germline, CDR1 is MNHEY, CDR2 SVGEGT. V lost 8 bases, J lost 4 bases, and 9 bases stayed unmatched. CDR3 sequence: CASCTQGAIYGYTF. For the CDR3, the DNA is TGTGCCAGCTGTACCCAGGGGGCGATCTATGGCTACACCTTC.

The chain has TRBV15 and TRBJ2-7, with D possibly matching TRBD2 (6 bases). V was pared by 0 bases and J by 3 bases, with 15 bases between. CDR3 length: 16 residues. Germline V gene sequence: CDR1 LNHNV, CDR2 YYDKDF (reference sequence). The CDR3 protein is CATSRDPLASGYEQYF. Here the CDR3 DNA reads TGTGCCACCAGCAGAGATCCCCTAGCGTCGGGCTACGAGCAGTACTTC.

This clonotype appeared a single time. The chain employs TRBV6-1 and TRBJ2-7; 8 positions match TRBD1. The germline V gene has CDR1 MNHNS and CDR2 SASEGT. V gave up 6 bases and J gave up 6 bases; unmatched junction bases: 10. The CDR3 runs to 14 residues. CDR3 bases: TGTGCCAGCAGGCCTCGACAGGGGAGTATCGAGCAGTACTTC. Amino acids: CASRPRQGSIEQYF.

This clonotype has just a few counts. The chain links TRBV20-1 to TRBJ1-6; TRBD1 matches at 7 bases. This CDR3 is 13 amino acids long. The J segment lost 9 bases and the V segment lost 3 bases, leaving 5 bases of the junction unmatched. Germline assignment: CDR1 DFQATT and CDR2 SNEGSKA (reference sequence). This CDR3 reads CSARDRPPSPLHF. The CDR3 bases are TGCAGTGCTAGGGACAGGCCCCCTTCACCCCTCCACTTT.

J is TRBJ2-2 and V is TRBV15; D remains unclear. V was trimmed by 1 base and J by 6 bases, leaving 6 bases between them. The V gene's germline CDR1 is LNHNV and CDR2 YYDKDF (reference sequence). This CDR3 region has 13 residues. The CDR3 DNA reads TGTGCCACCAGCAGAGGAGGAGCCGGGGAGCTGTTTTTT. Its translation: CATSRGGAGELFF.

This chain uses TRBV9 with TRBJ1-2, with a weak D call TRBD1 (6 bases). Germline V lookup: CDR1 SGDLS, CDR2 YYNGEE. Trimming removed 4 bases at V and 5 bases at J, with 15 bases between. The CDR3 spans 14 residues. The CDR3 DNA follows: TGTGCCAGCAGCCCCAGGACAGAGGAATATGGCTACACCTTC. It yields the protein CASSPRTEEYGYTF.

This clonotype showed up just a few times. The genes are TRBV3-1 and TRBJ1-2; tentatively, D is TRBD1 (5 bases). This CDR3 is built from 14 residues. V was trimmed by 1 base and J by 8 bases, leaving 14 bases between them. CDR1 is LGHDT, CDR2 YNNKEL, per germline (reference sequence). This CDR3 is CASSQGGTGGGYTF. DNA for the CDR3: TGTGCCAGCAGCCAAGGTGGTACAGGCGGCGGCTACACCTTC.

In its sample, this clonotype was seen a few times. This chain uses TRBV25-1 with TRBJ1-1; possible D gene TRBD1, 5 bases. This CDR3 has 16 residues. Germline V lookup: CDR1 MGHDK, CDR2 SYGVNS. The ends were cut back, 3 bases at V and 5 bases at J, with 19 bases in the middle. For the CDR3, the DNA is TGTGCCAGCAGTGATCGGCCGGGGGTGGTCGAAACTGAAGCTTTCTTT. Protein product: CASSDRPGVVETEAFF.

This clonotype appeared a few times. The chain has TRBV4-2 and TRBJ2-3, with TRBD2 matching over 12 bases. With 1 base clipped from V and 2 bases from J, the junction kept 10 bases outside the gene matches. The CDR3 runs 19 residues. Germline CDR1 reads LGHNA; CDR2 reads YNFKEQ. This chain's CDR3 is CASSQAGRTSGANTDTQYF. CDR3 DNA: TGTGCCAGCAGCCAAGCTGGTCGGACTAGCGGGGCGAACACAGATACGCAGTATTTT.

The chain has TRBV28 and TRBJ2-5; 7 bases are shared with TRBD2. Germline CDR1 MDHEN, CDR2 SYDVKM. Trimming at V came to 8 bases and at J to 5 bases, leaving 8 bases not matched to a gene. The CDR3 is 13 amino acids. The CDR3 DNA is TGTGCCAGCTGGGGGGGTGGCGAGGAGACCCAGTACTTC. Residues: CASWGGGEETQYF. Full variable domain (outside the CDR3, taken from reference TRBV28 and TRBJ2-5): DVKVTQSSRYLVKRTGEKVFLECVQDMDHENMFWYRQDPGLGLRLIYFSYDVKMKEKGDIPEGYSVSREKKERFSLILESASTNQTSMYLCASWGGGEETQYFGPGTRLLVL.